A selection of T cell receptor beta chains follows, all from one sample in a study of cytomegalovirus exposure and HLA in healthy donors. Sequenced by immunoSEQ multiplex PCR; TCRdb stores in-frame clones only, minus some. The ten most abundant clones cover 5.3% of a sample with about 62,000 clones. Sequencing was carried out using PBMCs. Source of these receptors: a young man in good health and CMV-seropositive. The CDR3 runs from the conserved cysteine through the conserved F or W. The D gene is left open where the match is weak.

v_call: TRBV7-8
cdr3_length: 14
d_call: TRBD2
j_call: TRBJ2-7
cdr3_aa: CASSFRTSGYEQYF
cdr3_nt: TGTGCCAGCAGCTTCAGGACTAGCGGCTACGAGCAGTACTTC

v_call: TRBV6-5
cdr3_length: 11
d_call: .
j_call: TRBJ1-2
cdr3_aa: CASSSNYGYTF
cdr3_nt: TGTGCCAGCAGCTCTAACTATGGCTACACCTTC

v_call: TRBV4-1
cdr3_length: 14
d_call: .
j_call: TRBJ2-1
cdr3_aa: CASSHAFRDNEQFF
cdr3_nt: TGCGCCAGCAGCCACGCATTCCGGGACAATGAGCAGTTCTTC

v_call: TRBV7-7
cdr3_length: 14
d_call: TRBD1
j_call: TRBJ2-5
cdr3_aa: CASSARQGAETQYF
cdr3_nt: TGTGCTAGCAGCGCCAGACAGGGGGCGGAGACCCAGTACTTC

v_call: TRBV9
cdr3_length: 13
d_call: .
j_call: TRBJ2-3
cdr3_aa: CDSSVNGADTQYF
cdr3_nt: TGTGACAGCAGCGTAAACGGGGCAGATACGCAGTATTTT

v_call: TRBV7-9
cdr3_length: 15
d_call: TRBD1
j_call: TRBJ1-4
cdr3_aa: CASSLNGQEAEKLFF
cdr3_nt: TGTGCCAGCAGCTTAAATGGACAGGAGGCAGAAAAACTGTTTTTT

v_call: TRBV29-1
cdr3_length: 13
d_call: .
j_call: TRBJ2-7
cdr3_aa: CSVAPDRSYEQYF
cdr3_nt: TGCAGCGTTGCCCCGGACAGATCCTACGAGCAGTACTTC

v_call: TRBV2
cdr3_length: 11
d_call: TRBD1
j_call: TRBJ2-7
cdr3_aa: CASRGQGEQYF
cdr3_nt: TGTGCCAGCAGGGGACAGGGCGAGCAGTACTTC

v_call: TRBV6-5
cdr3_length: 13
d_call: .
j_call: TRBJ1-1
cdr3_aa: CATRVGQNTEAFF
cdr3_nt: TGTGCCACCCGAGTAGGACAAAACACTGAAGCTTTCTTT

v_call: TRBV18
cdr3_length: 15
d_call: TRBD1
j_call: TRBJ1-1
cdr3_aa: CASSPQAGGRTEAFF
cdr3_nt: TGTGCCAGCTCACCACAGGCAGGGGGAAGAACTGAAGCTTTCTTT